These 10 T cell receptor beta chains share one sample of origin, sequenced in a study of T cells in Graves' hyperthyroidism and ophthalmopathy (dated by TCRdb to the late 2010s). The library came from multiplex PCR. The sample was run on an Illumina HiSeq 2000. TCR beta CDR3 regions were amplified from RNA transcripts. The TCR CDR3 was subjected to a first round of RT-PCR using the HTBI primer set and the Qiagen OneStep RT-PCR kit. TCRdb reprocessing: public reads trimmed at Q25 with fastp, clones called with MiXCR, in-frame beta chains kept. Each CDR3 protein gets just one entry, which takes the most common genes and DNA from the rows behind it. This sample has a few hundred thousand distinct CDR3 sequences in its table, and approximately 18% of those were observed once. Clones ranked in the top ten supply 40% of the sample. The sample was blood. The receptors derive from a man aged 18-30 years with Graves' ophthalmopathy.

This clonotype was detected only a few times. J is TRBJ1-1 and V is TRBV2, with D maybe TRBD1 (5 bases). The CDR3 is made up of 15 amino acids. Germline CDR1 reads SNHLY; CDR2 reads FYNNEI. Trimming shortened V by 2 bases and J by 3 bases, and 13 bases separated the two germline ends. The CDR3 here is CASSEFGAGDTEAFF. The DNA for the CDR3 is TGTGCCAGCAGTGAATTCGGGGCGGGGGACACTGAAGCTTTCTTT.

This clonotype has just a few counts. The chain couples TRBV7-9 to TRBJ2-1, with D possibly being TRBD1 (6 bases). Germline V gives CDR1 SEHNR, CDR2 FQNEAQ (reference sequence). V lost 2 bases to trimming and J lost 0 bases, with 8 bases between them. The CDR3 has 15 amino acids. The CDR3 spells CASSLWGLSYNEQFF. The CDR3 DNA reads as TGTGCCAGCAGCTTATGGGGGCTCTCCTACAATGAGCAGTTCTTC.

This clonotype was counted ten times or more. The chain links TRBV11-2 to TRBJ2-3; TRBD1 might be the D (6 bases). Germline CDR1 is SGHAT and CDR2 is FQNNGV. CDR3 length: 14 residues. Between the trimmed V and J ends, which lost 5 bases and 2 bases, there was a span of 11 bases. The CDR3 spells CASSPWTVTDTQYF. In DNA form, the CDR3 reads TGTGCCAGCAGCCCGTGGACAGTCACAGATACGCAGTATTTT.

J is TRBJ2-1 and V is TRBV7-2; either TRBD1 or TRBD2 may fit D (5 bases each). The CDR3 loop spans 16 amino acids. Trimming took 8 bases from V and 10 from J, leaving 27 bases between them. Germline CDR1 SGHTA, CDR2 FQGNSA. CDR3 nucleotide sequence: TGTGCCAGCGCTCCCCCCGGGACCGAGTCCATTCGGGAGCAGTTCTTC. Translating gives CASAPPGTESIREQFF.

The CDR3 nucleotides read TGTGCCAGCTCACGAAAACTAGCGGAGGCAGATACGCAGTATTTT. Encoded protein: CASSRKLAEADTQYF. The chain carries TRBV18 and TRBJ2-3; 8 positions agree with TRBD2. CDR3 length: 15 residues. From germline, CDR1 is KGHSH and CDR2 LQKENI. V lost 4 bases, J lost 4 bases, and 7 bases stayed unmatched.

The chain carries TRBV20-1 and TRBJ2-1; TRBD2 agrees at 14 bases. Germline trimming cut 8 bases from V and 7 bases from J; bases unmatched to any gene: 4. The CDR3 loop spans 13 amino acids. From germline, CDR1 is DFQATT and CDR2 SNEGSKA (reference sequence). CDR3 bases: TGCAGTCTGACTAGCGGGAGGGGAAATGAGCAGTTCTTC. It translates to CSLTSGRGNEQFF.

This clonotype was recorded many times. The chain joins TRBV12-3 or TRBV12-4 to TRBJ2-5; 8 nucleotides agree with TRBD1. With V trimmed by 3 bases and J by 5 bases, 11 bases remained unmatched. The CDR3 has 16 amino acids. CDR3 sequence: CASSFTGQGVWETQYF. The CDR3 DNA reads TGTGCCAGCAGTTTTACCGGACAGGGAGTGTGGGAGACCCAGTACTTC.

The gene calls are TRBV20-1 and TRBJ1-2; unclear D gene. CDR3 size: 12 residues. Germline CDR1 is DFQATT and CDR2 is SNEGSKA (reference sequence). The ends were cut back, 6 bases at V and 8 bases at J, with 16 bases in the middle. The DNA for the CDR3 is TGCAGTGCAACAGTGCGGGGTGGGGGCTACACCTTC. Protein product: CSATVRGGGYTF.

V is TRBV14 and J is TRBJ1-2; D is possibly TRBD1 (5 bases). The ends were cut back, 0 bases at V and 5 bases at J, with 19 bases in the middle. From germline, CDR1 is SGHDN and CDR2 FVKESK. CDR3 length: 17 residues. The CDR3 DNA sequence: TGTGCCAGCAGCCAAGATGACGCGCGGGGGATCTTTTATGGCTACACCTTC. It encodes CASSQDDARGIFYGYTF. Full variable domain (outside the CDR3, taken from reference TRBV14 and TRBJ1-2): EAGVTQFPSHSVIEKGQTVTLRCDPISGHDNLYWYRRVMGKEIKFLLHFVKESKQDESGMPNNRFLAERTGGTYSTLKVQPAELEDSGVYFCASSQDDARGIFYGYTFGSGTRLTVV.

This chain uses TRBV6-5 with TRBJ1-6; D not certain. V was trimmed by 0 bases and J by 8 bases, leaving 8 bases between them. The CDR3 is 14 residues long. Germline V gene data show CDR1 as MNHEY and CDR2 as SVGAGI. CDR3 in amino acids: CASSYSGSYSPLHF. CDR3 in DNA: TGTGCCAGCAGTTACTCGGGTAGTTATTCACCCCTCCACTTT.